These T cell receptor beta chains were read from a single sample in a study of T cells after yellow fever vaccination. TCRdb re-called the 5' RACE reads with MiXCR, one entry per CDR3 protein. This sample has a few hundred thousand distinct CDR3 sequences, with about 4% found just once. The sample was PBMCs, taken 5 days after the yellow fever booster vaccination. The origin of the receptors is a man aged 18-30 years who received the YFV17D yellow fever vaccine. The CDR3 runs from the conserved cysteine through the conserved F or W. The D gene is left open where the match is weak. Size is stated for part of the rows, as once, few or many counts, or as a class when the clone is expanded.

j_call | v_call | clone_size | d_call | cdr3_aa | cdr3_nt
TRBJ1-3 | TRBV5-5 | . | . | CASSFGRTPGNTIYF | TGTGCCAGCAGCTTTGGAAGGACCCCCGGAAACACCATATATTTT
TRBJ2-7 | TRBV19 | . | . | CASSNSWYEQYF | TGTGCCAGTAGTAATTCGTGGTACGAGCAGTACTTC
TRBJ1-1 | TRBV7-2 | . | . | CASSLATEPGAEAFF | TGTGCCAGCAGCTTAGCTACGGAGCCCGGGGCTGAAGCTTTCTTT
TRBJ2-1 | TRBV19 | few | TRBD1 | CASTRQGPYNEQFF | TGTGCCAGTACCCGACAGGGCCCCTACAATGAGCAGTTCTTC
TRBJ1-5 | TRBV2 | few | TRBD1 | CASSQGGGQPQHF | TGTGCCAGCAGCCAGGGGGGGGGACAGCCCCAGCATTTT
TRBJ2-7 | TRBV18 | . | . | CASSPPSGFNEQYF | TGTGCCAGCTCACCACCGTCAGGGTTCAACGAGCAGTACTTC
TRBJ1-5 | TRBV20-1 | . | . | CSARDPAGGGGGQPQHF | TGCAGTGCTAGAGACCCTGCGGGGGGAGGGGGAGGTCAGCCCCAGCATTTT
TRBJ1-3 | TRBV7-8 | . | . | CASSPRELGYSGNTIYF | TGTGCCAGCAGCCCGCGTGAGTTGGGTTACTCTGGAAACACCATATATTTT
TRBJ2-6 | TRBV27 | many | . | CASTERARLTGANVLTF | TGTGCCAGCACTGAAAGGGCCCGTTTAACTGGGGCCAACGTCCTGACTTTC
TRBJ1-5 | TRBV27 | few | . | CASGIGSYSNQPQHF | TGTGCCAGCGGCATAGGCTCCTATAGCAATCAGCCCCAGCATTTT
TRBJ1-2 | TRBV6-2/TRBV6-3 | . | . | CASRGAERGYTF | TGTGCCAGCAGGGGGGCCGAACGGGGCTACACCTTC
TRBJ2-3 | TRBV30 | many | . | CAWRSSYSTDTQYF | TGTGCCTGGAGGTCCAGCTATAGCACAGATACGCAGTATTTT
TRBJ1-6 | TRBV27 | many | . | CASSSNSGVGSPLHF | TGTGCCAGCAGTTCAAACAGCGGGGTGGGGTCACCCCTCCACTTT
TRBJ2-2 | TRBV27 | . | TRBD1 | CASSPPTGLATGELFF | TGTGCCAGCAGTCCGCCGACAGGGCTTGCCACCGGGGAGCTGTTTTTT
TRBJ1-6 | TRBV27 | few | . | CASSLDRIWSPLHF | TGTGCCAGCAGCCTCGACAGGATTTGGTCACCCCTCCACTTT
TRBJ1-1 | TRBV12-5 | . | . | CASGLETGNTEAFF | TGTGCTAGTGGTTTGGAAACAGGGAACACTGAAGCTTTCTTT
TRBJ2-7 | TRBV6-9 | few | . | CASSYCIYEQYF | TGTGCCAGCAGTTATTGTATCTACGAGCAGTACTTC
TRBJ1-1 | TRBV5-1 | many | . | CASSLDISGVAEAFF | TGCGCCAGCAGCTTGGATATTTCCGGGGTGGCTGAAGCTTTCTTT
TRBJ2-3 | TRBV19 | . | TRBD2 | CASKERGGLTDTQYF | TGTGCCAGTAAGGAGCGGGGGGGCCTGACAGATACGCAGTATTTT
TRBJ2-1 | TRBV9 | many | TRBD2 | CASSETSGGGNEQFF | TGTGCCAGCAGCGAGACTAGCGGGGGTGGCAATGAGCAGTTCTTC
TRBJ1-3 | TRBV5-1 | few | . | CASSPRSDSGNTIYF | TGCGCCAGCAGCCCCCGGTCGGACTCTGGAAACACCATATATTTT
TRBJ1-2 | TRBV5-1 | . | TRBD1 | CASSLRSGGAYTF | TGCGCCAGCAGCTTGAGGTCAGGGGGCGCGTACACCTTC